This is a list of T cell receptor beta chains from one sample in a study of spatial heterogeneity in lung cancer. TCRdb called the 5' RACE reads again in MiXCR, with one record for every CDR3 protein. This sample has about 24,000 distinct CDR3 sequences; about 3.5% occur once, and the top ten carry about 30%. The sample here was PBMCs, taken at surgery. Every receptor here comes from a female donor with early-stage non-small cell lung cancer. The CDR3 runs from the conserved cysteine through the conserved F or W. Size values are once, few and many counts, or a class for expanded clones, and some rows have none.

size | V | length | CDR3
many | TRBV6-2/TRBV6-3 | 12 | CASSNPNQPQHF
many | TRBV6-5 | 14 | CASSLGQGHNEQFF
few | TRBV7-9 | 14 | CASLSTGEGNEQFF
many | TRBV10-3 | 12 | CAIGQGAYEQYF
many | TRBV14 | 14 | CASSLGQYNSPLHF
many | TRBV4-1 | 15 | CASSQGHGVDTEAFF
many | TRBV29-1 | 15 | CSVVGGTYPGNEQFF
many | TRBV27 | 16 | CASSPRDRRTYNEQFF
many | TRBV29-1 | 14 | CSVELGGIIDTQYF
many | TRBV7-8 | 17 | CASSSMRGRGVEETQYF
many | TRBV29-1 | 13 | CSVRGGWDTEAFF
many | TRBV7-9 | 14 | CASSPRGQTDTQYF
many | TRBV7-3 | 14 | CASSLAGSTDTQYF
many | TRBV7-3 | 13 | CASSSARTDTQYF
many | TRBV7-6 | 15 | CASSFQQGKTGELFF
many | TRBV7-9 | 15 | CASSPLGQSTGELFF
many | TRBV7-2 | 14 | CASSAGRGPGEQYF
many | TRBV5-1 | 14 | CASSATGSSHGYTF
many | TRBV19 | 14 | CATVSGTAKDTQYF
many | TRBV20-1 | 11 | CSASRGDTQYF
few | TRBV9 | 18 | CASSVAVLDRGVSDTQYF
many | TRBV5-1 | 14 | CASGDHTASYEQYF
. | TRBV27 | 14 | CASSKEQGAYGYTF
many | TRBV10-3 | 14 | CAISEAQEIYGYTF
medium-sized | TRBV6-1 | 15 | CASSEETGGSYGYTF
many | TRBV7-2 | 13 | CASSRDTNYGYTF
many | TRBV29-1 | 10 | CSARGYEQYF
many | TRBV10-1 | 18 | CASSESGGAQLGTDTQYF
medium-sized | TRBV4-1 | 16 | CASSQALDPLYYGYTF
medium-sized | TRBV11-2 | 12 | CASSQHTGELFF
medium-sized | TRBV4-1 | 16 | CASSQGTWDGHQPQHF
many | TRBV7-9 | 15 | CASSFDAGGYNEQFF
many | TRBV7-9 | 14 | CASLRDVVSGGYTF
many | TRBV7-3 | 12 | CASSLTGTGQFF
many | TRBV6-6 | 10 | CASRGDTQYF
many | TRBV29-1 | 13 | CSVPLAGTYEQYF
many | TRBV7-9 | 14 | CASSFSGGDTEAFF
. | TRBV20-1 | 12 | CSARTGGDEQFF
few | TRBV7-9 | 12 | CASRGGLDGYTF
once | TRBV18 | 12 | CASSPPPDTQYF
many | TRBV29-1 | 11 | CSATGLDEQFF
many | TRBV7-2 | 14 | CASSLGTVYNEQFF
many | TRBV28 | 13 | CASSHRGGEKLFF
many | TRBV2 | 15 | CASSESGTYRREQYF
many | TRBV7-3 | 13 | CASSLSKAHEQYF
many | TRBV19 | 13 | CATQGRRAGELFF
many | TRBV4-1 | 17 | CASSSHGWGTDPYEQYF
many | TRBV14 | 16 | CASSPTGGGTGNEQFF
. | TRBV5-1 | 16 | CASSLAETGVSGELFF